Each of the 21 T cell receptor beta chains below was sequenced from the same sample in a study of OX40 agonist ivuxolimab in advanced cancers. The library was generated by the immunoSEQ multiplex PCR assay. Held by TCRdb, this immuneACCESS table contains in-frame sequences only and omits some clones. Under half of the omission traces to an unresolved V gene where checked; the cause of the rest is unknown. The sample table contains 96,000 or so clones; only one count was recorded for approximately 80% of them. In total, the top ten clones hold about 6% of the sample. The specimen comprised CD4+ or CD8+ T cells sorted from blood, sampled in a trial of the OX40 agonist ivuxolimab. The receptors were gathered from an adult with an advanced solid tumor such as melanoma, head and neck, liver or kidney cancer.

The rearrangement joins TRBV2 to TRBJ2-1; TRBD2 matches at 11 bases. This CDR3 region has 15 residues. CDR1 SNHLY and CDR2 FYNNEI come from the germline V gene. V lost 2 bases and J lost 7; bases outside the gene matches: 4. The CDR3 spells CASSELAGGLNEQFF. The CDR3 nucleotides are TGTGCCAGCAGTGAATTAGCGGGAGGGTTGAATGAGCAGTTCTTC.

The chain uses TRBV15 and TRBJ1-3; D not certain. Germline lookup yields CDR1 LNHNV and CDR2 YYDKDF (reference sequence). This CDR3 is 16 amino acids long. V dropped 5 bases and J dropped 0 bases, with 14 bases sitting between them. CDR3 DNA sequence: TGTGCCACCAGCCGAAAGCAGGAGTCCTCTGGAAACACCATATATTTT. Its translation is CATSRKQESSGNTIYF.

This chain links TRBV30 with TRBJ2-3; D might be TRBD1 (7 bases). Per germline, CDR1 GTSNPN and CDR2 SVGIG (reference sequence). With 3 bases removed from V and 8 bases from J, the gap between germline ends came to 18 bases. CDR3 length: 14 residues. As DNA, the CDR3 is TGTGCCTGGAGGGGACAGTCGGAGGAGGGTACGCAGTATTTT. Its translation is CAWRGQSEEGTQYF.

The genes are TRBV5-8 and TRBJ2-7; D ambiguous. V dropped 0 bases and J dropped 5 bases, with 6 bases sitting between them. Germline values: CDR1 SGHTS, CDR2 YDEGEE. The CDR3 consists of 12 residues. In DNA, the CDR3 is TGTGCCAGCAGCTTGGTGTTGAACGAGCAGTACTTC. This sequence encodes CASSLVLNEQYF. Filled out from reference TRBV5-8 and TRBJ2-7, the complete variable domain reads EAGVTQSPTHLIKTRGQQATLRCSPISGHTSVYWYQQALGLGLQFLLWYDEGEERNRGNFPPRFSGRQFPNYSSELNVNALELEDSALYLCASSLVLNEQYFGPGTRLTVT.

V and J are TRBV7-8 and TRBJ1-2; 9 bases match TRBD1. This CDR3 is 15 amino acids long. V was clipped by 0 bases and J by 5 bases; unmatched bases: 4. Per the germline V gene, CDR1 is SGHVS and CDR2 is FQNEAQ. The CDR3 nucleotides are TGTGCCAGCAGCTTAGCGACAGGGGGAGGGTATGGCTACACCTTC. Residues: CASSLATGGGYGYTF.

The chain carries TRBV5-1 and TRBJ2-3, with TRBD2 matching 10 bases. V was pared by 3 bases and J by 4 bases, with 5 bases of the junction left unmatched. Looked up from germline, CDR1 is SGHRS and CDR2 is YFSETQ. The CDR3 consists of 15 residues. The CDR3 here is CASSYGTSEADTQYF. CDR3 coding DNA: TGCGCCAGCAGCTACGGGACTAGCGAAGCAGATACGCAGTATTTT.

The chain recombines TRBV6-5 with TRBJ2-1; D remains unclear. Trimming removed 1 base at V and 4 bases at J, with 11 bases between. CDR1 MNHEY and CDR2 SVGAGI come from the germline V gene. The CDR3 runs 15 residues. This CDR3 reads CASSYLDLGYNEQFF. DNA for the CDR3: TGTGCCAGCAGTTACTTGGATTTGGGGTACAATGAGCAGTTCTTC.

This clone was seen more than once but under ten times. This chain connects TRBV4-1 to TRBJ2-3; perhaps TRBD1 as D (5 bases). V was shortened by 0 bases and J by 5 bases, with 12 bases between the two germline ends. There are 15 residues in the CDR3. Germline lookup yields CDR1 MGHRA and CDR2 YSYEKL. Written as DNA, the CDR3 is TGCGCCAGCAGCCAAGACGAAGGAAGGGGAGATACGCAGTATTTT. Its protein is CASSQDEGRGDTQYF.

This clone was recorded a few times. This chain connects TRBV7-2 to TRBJ2-2; no clear D. The germline V gene has CDR1 SGHTA and CDR2 FQGNSA. V was cut by 5 bases and J by 6 bases, with 10 bases left in between. The CDR3 spans 13 residues. CDR3 sequence: CASSPNWPGELFF. CDR3 bases: TGTGCCAGCAGCCCCAACTGGCCCGGGGAGCTGTTTTTT.

This clone has more than one count but fewer than ten. The rearrangement joins TRBV6-1 to TRBJ2-7; no clear D. V was shortened by 6 bases and J by 0 bases, with 15 bases between the two germline ends. CDR1 is MNHNS, CDR2 SASEGT, per germline. The CDR3 consists of 15 residues. The CDR3 DNA reads TGTGCCAGCAGCCTGGACGCCGCGAGCTCCTACGAGCAGTACTTC. Translating gives CASSLDAASSYEQYF.

The chain employs TRBV30 and TRBJ1-5; no firm D call. Germline CDR1 reads GTSNPN; CDR2 reads SVGIG (reference sequence). This CDR3 is built from 14 residues. Trimming shortened V by 0 bases and J by 3 bases, and 9 bases separated the two germline ends. DNA for the CDR3: TGTGCCTGGAGTGTAGGGCGGGTCAATCAGCCCCAGCATTTT. Amino acids: CAWSVGRVNQPQHF.

The chain has TRBV2 and TRBJ1-2; no clear D. Germline loops: CDR1 SNHLY, CDR2 FYNNEI. Trimming left V 4 bases short and J 6 bases short, with 12 bases between. The length of the CDR3 is 13 residues. The CDR3 DNA reads as TGTGCCAGCAGTGCCCCCCCGATTGATGGCTACACCTTC. Encoded protein: CASSAPPIDGYTF.

This clone was picked up one time. This rearrangement joins TRBV7-9 to TRBJ2-1; TRBD2 is a possible D gene (6 bases). The CDR3 spans 13 residues. CDR1 is SEHNR, CDR2 FQNEAQ, per germline (reference sequence). Trimming left V 6 bases short and J 4 bases short, with 10 bases between. This CDR3 reads CASSRDFYNEQFF. CDR3 sequence (DNA): TGTGCCAGCAGTCGGGACTTTTACAATGAGCAGTTCTTC. Combining the CDR3 with reference TRBV7-9 and TRBJ2-1 gives the whole variable domain DTGVSQNPRHKITKRGQNVTFRCDPISEHNRLYWYRQTLGQGPEFLTYFQNEAQLEKSRLLSDRFSAERPKGSFSTLEIQRTEQGDSAMYLCASSRDFYNEQFFGPGTRLTVL.

The V gene is TRBV19, the J gene TRBJ2-2; 8 nucleotides match TRBD2. The CDR3 sequence is 18 residues long. Germline V gene sequence: CDR1 LNHDA, CDR2 SQIVND (reference sequence). V lost 1 base to trimming and J lost 3 bases; unmatched junction nucleotides: 10. The CDR3 spells CASSIGIWAAGDTGELFF. The DNA for the CDR3 is TGTGCCAGTAGTATAGGGATTTGGGCAGCGGGAGACACCGGGGAGCTGTTTTTT.

The chain carries TRBV4-3 and TRBJ2-3, with TRBD2 identical over 13 bases. The CDR3 has 19 residues. V lost 2 bases and J lost 2; bases outside the gene matches: 10. Germline V gives CDR1 LGHNA, CDR2 YSLEER. The CDR3 DNA follows: TGCGCCAGCAGCCAACGCCTACTAGCGGGGGGGTCTTTCACAGATACGCAGTATTTT. This codes for CASSQRLLAGGSFTDTQYF.

The rearrangement links TRBV6-1 to TRBJ2-3; D gene uncertain. The V gene lost 1 base and the J gene lost 9 bases, with 8 bases spanning the gap. The CDR3 length is 12 residues. Germline loops: CDR1 MNHNS, CDR2 SASEGT. For the CDR3, the DNA is TGTGCCAGCAGTGAAGGGAGTTACACGCAGTATTTT. Encoded protein: CASSEGSYTQYF.

This chain uses TRBV28 with TRBJ2-2; 11 bases align to TRBD2. The CDR3 is 17 residues long. The ends lost 4 bases at V and 5 bases at J; junction bases unmatched: 9. Looked up from germline, CDR1 is MDHEN and CDR2 is SYDVKM. CDR3 bases: TGTGCCAGCAGTTCCCCCGCCCTAGCGGGAGGTACCGGGGAGCTGTTTTTT. It translates to CASSSPALAGGTGELFF. Looking up the rest from reference TRBV28 and TRBJ2-2 gives the full variable domain: DVKVTQSSRYLVKRTGEKVFLECVQDMDHENMFWYRQDPGLGLRLIYFSYDVKMKEKGDIPEGYSVSREKKERFSLILESASTNQTSMYLCASSSPALAGGTGELFFGEGSRLTVL.

V and J are TRBV29-1 and TRBJ2-5; the D is unclear. V was clipped by 7 bases and J by 5 bases, with 14 bases between them. Per the germline V gene, CDR1 is SQVTM and CDR2 is ANQGSEA. This CDR3 contains 12 residues. CDR3 DNA: TGCAGCGCCACCGGGCCCGGGGAGACCCAGTACTTC. Translating gives CSATGPGETQYF.

The chain combines TRBV4-3 with TRBJ1-4; 7 bases fit TRBD1. The V and J ends lost 0 bases and 10 bases, in that order; junction bases with no gene match: 2. CDR1 and CDR2 (germline): LGHNA, YSLEER. CDR3 length: 13 amino acids. The CDR3 nucleotides read TGCGCCAGCAGCCAAGAAAACAGGGGAAAACTGTTTTTT. Translation: CASSQENRGKLFF.

This chain uses TRBV4-2 with TRBJ1-4, with TRBD1 identical over 11 bases. In germline, CDR1 is LGHNA, CDR2 YNFKEQ. The ends lost 5 bases at V and 7 bases at J; junction bases unmatched: 9. The CDR3 is 16 residues long. This chain's CDR3 is CASSLLGTGGSEKLFF. The CDR3 DNA is TGTGCCAGCAGCTTGTTAGGGACAGGGGGAAGTGAAAAACTGTTTTTT.

The rearrangement uses TRBV5-6 and TRBJ2-7; D tentatively fits TRBD1 or TRBD2 (6 bases each). Germline V gives CDR1 SGHDT, CDR2 YYEEEE. V lost 3 bases to trimming and J lost 1 base, with 8 bases between them. This CDR3 comprises 13 residues. CDR3 sequence (DNA): TGTGCCAGCAGCTGGGGGGCGTCCTACGAGCAGTACTTC. Amino acids: CASSWGASYEQYF.